One sample yielded the 15 T cell receptor beta chains listed below, sequenced in a study of cytomegalovirus exposure and HLA in healthy donors. 13 Jbeta primers and 60 Vbeta primers were used for the PCR. The protocol was immunoSEQ multiplex PCR, while the TCRdb copy is restricted to in-frame clones and leaves out a portion. The table has about 150,000 clones, roughly 84% seen once; the top ten hold approximately 1.9%. The sample comprised PBMCs. Receptor source: a man between 18 and 35 years old in good health and CMV-seronegative.

This sequence joins TRBV7-9 and TRBJ1-1, with 7 bases lining up with TRBD1. Germline CDR1 and CDR2: SEHNR and FQNEAQ (reference sequence). J lost 8 bases, V lost 2 bases, and 8 bases had no gene match. The CDR3 is made up of 14 amino acids. The CDR3 reads CASSLTGQSSEAFF. In nucleotides, the CDR3 is TGTGCCAGCAGCTTAACGGGACAGAGCTCCGAAGCTTTCTTT. The full variable domain, with the rest looked up from reference TRBV7-9 and TRBJ1-1, is DTGVSQNPRHKITKRGQNVTFRCDPISEHNRLYWYRQTLGQGPEFLTYFQNEAQLEKSRLLSDRFSAERPKGSFSTLEIQRTEQGDSAMYLCASSLTGQSSEAFFGQGTRLTVV.

This chain uses TRBV18 with TRBJ1-1; maybe TRBD1 (5 bases). Germline V gives CDR1 KGHSH, CDR2 LQKENI. The CDR3 loop spans 13 amino acids. The V end was cut by 8 bases, the J end by 0 bases, with 10 bases between. The CDR3 DNA is TGTGCCAGCCAGCGGGGGATGAACACTGAAGCTTTCTTT. Its translation: CASQRGMNTEAFF.

The CDR3 is CASSKKASGADTQYF. The CDR3 bases are TGTGCCAGCAGCAAAAAAGCCTCAGGTGCAGATACGCAGTATTTT. V gene TRBV7-2 combines with J gene TRBJ2-3; D is unclear. CDR1 is SGHTA, CDR2 FQGNSA, per germline. The germline V and J ends were trimmed by 5 bases and 4 bases, with 16 bases remaining between them. This CDR3 region has 15 residues.

The rearrangement uses TRBV5-1 and TRBJ2-7, with 9 bases fitting TRBD1. With 4 bases clipped from V and 5 bases from J, the junction kept 4 bases outside the gene matches. CDR3 length equals 13 residues. The germline CDR1 and CDR2 sequences are SGHRS and YFSETQ. The DNA of the CDR3 is TGCGCCAGCAGCCCGGGACAGGGACACGAGCAGTACTTC. Translating it yields CASSPGQGHEQYF.

This clone was observed a few times. This rearrangement joins TRBV13 to TRBJ1-2; D remains unclear. Germline CDR1 and CDR2: PRHDT and FYEKMQ (reference sequence). V lost 4 bases to trimming and J lost 7 bases, with 10 bases between them. This CDR3 has 12 amino acids. The DNA for the CDR3 is TGTGCCAGCAGCTCTAGAGGTGGTGGCTACACCTTC. Translated, it gives CASSSRGGGYTF. Looking up the rest from reference TRBV13 and TRBJ1-2 gives the full variable domain: AAGVIQSPRHLIKEKRETATLKCYPIPRHDTVYWYQQGPGQDPQFLISFYEKMQSDKGSIPDRFSAQQFSDYHSELNMSSLELGDSALYFCASSSRGGGYTFGSGTRLTVV.

The chain carries TRBV10-3 and TRBJ1-1, with TRBD1 matching over 7 bases. The CDR3 spans 13 residues. After removal of 10 bases from V and 3 bases from J, the junction contained 8 bases not matched to a gene. Germline V gene data show CDR1 as ENHRY and CDR2 as SYGVKD. The CDR3 DNA reads TGTGCCACCTCGACAGGGTCGGACACTGAAGCTTTCTTT. It yields the protein CATSTGSDTEAFF.

The chain is built from TRBV25-1 and TRBJ1-4; TRBD1 agrees at 8 bases. There are 18 residues in the CDR3. Germline V gives CDR1 MGHDK, CDR2 SYGVNS. Trimming at V came to 6 bases and at J to 6 bases, leaving 18 bases not matched to a gene. The CDR3 loop is CASRPGTGGILGDEKLFF. The CDR3 nucleotides read TGTGCCAGCAGGCCTGGGACAGGCGGAATCCTAGGCGATGAAAAACTGTTTTTT. The whole variable domain, filled in from reference TRBV25-1 and TRBJ1-4, reads EADIYQTPRYLVIGTGKKITLECSQTMGHDKMYWYQQDPGMELHLIHYSYGVNSTEKGDLSSESTVSRIRTEHFPLTLESARPSHTSQYLCASRPGTGGILGDEKLFFGSGTQLSVL.

For the CDR3, the DNA is TGTGCCAGTAGCCCCGGGGGGGGAACCTACAATGAGCAGTTCTTC. Protein product: CASSPGGGTYNEQFF. The rearrangement joins TRBV19 to TRBJ2-1, with 8 bases that match TRBD2. The CDR3 has 15 residues. Germline V lookup: CDR1 LNHDA, CDR2 SQIVND (reference sequence). J was trimmed by 2 bases and V by 6 bases; bases with no gene match: 6. The entire variable domain, with the rest obtained from reference TRBV19 and TRBJ2-1, is as follows: DGGITQSPKYLFRKEGQNVTLSCEQNLNHDAMYWYRQDPGQGLRLIYYSQIVNDFQKGDIAEGYSVSREKKESFPLTVTSAQKNPTAFYLCASSPGGGTYNEQFFGPGTRLTVL.

V gene TRBV7-2 combines with J gene TRBJ2-3, with D possibly being TRBD2 (5 bases). The CDR3 has 13 amino acids. CDR1 is SGHTA and CDR2 is FQGNSA in the germline V gene. Trimming shortened V by 5 bases and J by 2 bases, and 8 bases separated the two germline ends. The CDR3 bases are TGTGCCAGCAGCCGGGGTATCACAGATACGCAGTATTTT. Its protein product is CASSRGITDTQYF.

V and J are TRBV19 and TRBJ2-7; maybe TRBD1 (5 bases). Deletions cut 2 bases from V and 5 bases from J, with 13 bases between. Germline V gives CDR1 LNHDA, CDR2 SQIVND (reference sequence). The CDR3 runs 14 residues. The CDR3 reads CASSIRSQGNEQYF. CDR3 bases: TGTGCCAGTAGTATAAGGTCCCAGGGTAACGAGCAGTACTTC.

This clone showed up just once. This chain connects TRBV6-7 to TRBJ1-1; TRBD1 agrees at 8 bases. TRBV6-7 is recorded as an ORF, its role being uncertain. V lost 1 base to trimming and J lost 5 bases; unmatched junction nucleotides: 9. The CDR3 extends over 16 amino acids. The DNA for the CDR3 is TGTGCCAGCAGTTACTACTACAGGGGGAAGTTGACTGAAGCTTTCTTT. Amino acids: CASSYYYRGKLTEAFF.

The chain has TRBV7-9 and TRBJ1-4; TRBD1 might be the D (5 bases). The CDR3 totals 16 residues. V lost 3 bases, J lost 7 bases, and 18 bases lay in between. The germline V gene encodes CDR1 SEHNR and CDR2 FQNEAQ (reference sequence). CDR3 protein: CASSLPREGRAEKLFF. The DNA of the CDR3 is TGTGCCAGCAGCTTGCCCAGGGAGGGCCGGGCTGAAAAACTGTTTTTT.

V gene TRBV2 combines with J gene TRBJ2-5, with D possibly being TRBD1 (6 bases). V gave up 11 bases and J gave up 1 base, with 14 bases separating them. This CDR3 region has 13 residues. Germline values: CDR1 SNHLY, CDR2 FYNNEI. The chain's CDR3 is CAGHRDTQETQYF. The CDR3 DNA is TGTGCCGGCCATAGGGACACCCAAGAGACCCAGTACTTC.

V and J are TRBV9 and TRBJ2-7; D may be TRBD1 (6 bases). Trimming took off 3 bases at V and 3 bases at J, with 13 bases between the two ends. From germline, CDR1 is SGDLS and CDR2 YYNGEE. The CDR3 consists of 14 residues. CDR3 DNA: TGTGCCAGCAGCGCCGATGGACAGAGCTACGAGCAGTACTTC. Protein sequence: CASSADGQSYEQYF.

The chain is built from TRBV29-1 and TRBJ2-1; TRBD1 matches 7 bases. The ends lost 3 bases at V and 5 bases at J; junction bases unmatched: 7. The germline V gene encodes CDR1 SQVTM and CDR2 ANQGSEA. The CDR3 totals 14 residues. CDR3 sequence: CSVDLTGDHNEQFF. CDR3 DNA: TGCAGCGTTGACCTTACAGGGGATCACAATGAGCAGTTCTTC.